This TCR beta chain was obtained from a study of blood T cell repertoires in COVID-19. The overall study: In each case, the material was cDNA or gDNA derived from T cells, B-cell-depleted T cells, or PBMCs.

Participants were aged about 18 to 90 years, lived in roughly 25 US areas, and enrolled virtually. Cohort 3 recovery required two negative PCRs, clearance, or symptom resolution. Germline CDR1 is MNHEY and CDR2 is SMNVEV (reference sequence). The CDR3 consists of 14 residues. Losses at the gene ends were 6 bases for V and 4 bases for J; bases not matched to a gene: 7. Original analysis: Amplifying reference gene primers gave estimates of nucleated cell counts. Sequenced by immunoSEQ multiplex PCR; TCRdb stores in-frame clones only, minus some. The DNA was the basis for D and trimming; V, J and clone size are from that table. The top ten clones hold about 2% of a sample with roughly 520,000 clones, approximately 88% of them seen once.

The sequencing input was PBMCs or T cells enriched from blood (not recorded which). This TCR came from a woman aged 40 to 55 who had recovered from COVID-19. The gene calls are TRBV27 and TRBJ2-7, with 9 nucleotides matching TRBD1. CDR3 nucleotide sequence: TGTGCCAGCAGGCGACCGGGACAGGGTTACGAGCAGTACTTC. This encodes CASRRPGQGYEQYF.